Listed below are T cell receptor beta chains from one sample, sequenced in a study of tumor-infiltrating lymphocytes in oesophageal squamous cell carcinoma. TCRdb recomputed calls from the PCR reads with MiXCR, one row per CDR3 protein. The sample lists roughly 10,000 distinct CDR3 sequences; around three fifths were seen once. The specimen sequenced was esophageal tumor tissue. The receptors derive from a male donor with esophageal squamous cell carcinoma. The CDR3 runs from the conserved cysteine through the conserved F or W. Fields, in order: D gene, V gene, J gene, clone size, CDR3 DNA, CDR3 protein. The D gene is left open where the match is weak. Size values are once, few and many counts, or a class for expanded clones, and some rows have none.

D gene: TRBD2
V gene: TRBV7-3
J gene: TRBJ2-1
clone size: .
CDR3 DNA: TGTGCCAGCAGCTTGGCGGGAGGGCTAGAGGGTGAGCAGTTCTTC
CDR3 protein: CASSLAGGLEGEQFF

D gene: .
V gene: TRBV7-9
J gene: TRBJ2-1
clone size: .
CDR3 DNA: TGTGCCAGCAGCTTAAGCCGGGACCCCGTGAATCAGTTCTTC
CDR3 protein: CASSLSRDPVNQFF

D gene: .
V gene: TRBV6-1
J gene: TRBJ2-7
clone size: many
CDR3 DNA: TGTGCCAGCAGCCCTAGACTAGGCAATGAGCAGTACTTC
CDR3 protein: CASSPRLGNEQYF

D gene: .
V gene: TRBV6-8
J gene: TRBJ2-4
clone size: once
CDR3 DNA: TGTGCCAGCACCACAGGGATGGGAAACATTCAGTACTTC
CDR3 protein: CASTTGMGNIQYF

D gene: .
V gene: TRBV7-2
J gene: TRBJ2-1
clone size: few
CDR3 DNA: TGTGCCAGCAGCCCCCCGACTAGGAACAATGAGCAGTTCTTC
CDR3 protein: CASSPPTRNNEQFF

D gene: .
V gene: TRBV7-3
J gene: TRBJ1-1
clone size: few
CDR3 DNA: TGTGCCAGCAGCTTAGACAGGCTCACTGAAGCTTTCTTT
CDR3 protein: CASSLDRLTEAFF

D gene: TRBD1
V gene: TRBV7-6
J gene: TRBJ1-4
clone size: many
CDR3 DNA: TGTGCCAGCAGCTCCGGGACAGCAACTAATGAAAAACTGTTTTTT
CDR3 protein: CASSSGTATNEKLFF

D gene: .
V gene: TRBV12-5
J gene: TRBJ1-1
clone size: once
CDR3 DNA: TGTGCTAGTGGTTTTGGTAACACTGAAGCTTTCTTT
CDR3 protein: CASGFGNTEAFF

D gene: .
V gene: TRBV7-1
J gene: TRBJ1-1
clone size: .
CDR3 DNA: TGTGCCAGCAGCAAAGGGGAGAACACTGAAGCTTTCTTT
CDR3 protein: CASSKGENTEAFF

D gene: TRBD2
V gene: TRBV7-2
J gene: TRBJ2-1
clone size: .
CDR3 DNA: TGTGCCAGCAGCCGGGGGACTAGCGGGAGAGTAGATGAGCAGTTCTTC
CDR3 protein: CASSRGTSGRVDEQFF

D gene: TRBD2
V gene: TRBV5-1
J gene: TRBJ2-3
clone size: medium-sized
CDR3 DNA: TGCGCCAGCAGCTACCGGCGGGAGGGAGGAGATACGCAGTATTTT
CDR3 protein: CASSYRREGGDTQYF

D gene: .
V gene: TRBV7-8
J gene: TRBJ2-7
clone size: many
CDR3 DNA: TGTGCCAGCAGCTTAGAACGGCAGCGGCCCCGGGGAAATGAGCAGTACTTC
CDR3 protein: CASSLERQRPRGNEQYF

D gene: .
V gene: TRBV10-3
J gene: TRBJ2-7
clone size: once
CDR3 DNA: TGTGCCATCAGTGAATCCGGTAGCTCCTACGAGCAGTACTTC
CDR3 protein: CAISESGSSYEQYF

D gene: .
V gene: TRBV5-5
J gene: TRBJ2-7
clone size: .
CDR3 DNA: TGTGCCAGCAGCTTGGGACAGCAACCCTACGAGCAGTACTTC
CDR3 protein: CASSLGQQPYEQYF

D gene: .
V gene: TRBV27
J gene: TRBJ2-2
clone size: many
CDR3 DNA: TGTGCCAGCAATAACGGACCGAACACCGGGGAGCTGTTTTTT
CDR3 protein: CASNNGPNTGELFF

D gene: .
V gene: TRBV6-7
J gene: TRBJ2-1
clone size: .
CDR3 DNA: TGTGCCAGCAGTTCGCCCCAGGAGCAGTTCTTC
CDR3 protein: CASSSPQEQFF